These 8 T cell receptor beta chains came from one sample sequenced in a study of blood T cell repertoires in COVID-19 (dated by TCRdb to about 2020). The library was produced with the immunoSEQ multiplex PCR assay. TCRdb retrieved this table from immuneACCESS and kept in-frame rearrangements only. Not all clones are present; in checked studies, unresolved V genes account for under half, and no reason is known for the remainder. Present in this sample are under 200,000 clones, about 88% of which were seen just once. The top ten constitute 0.99% of the sample. The sample consisted of peripheral blood. These receptors all come from a man aged 18 to 30 with acute or convalescent COVID-19.

This clone turned up a few times. The rearrangement uses TRBV14 and TRBJ2-1; 8 bases agree with TRBD1. The ends lost 1 base at V and 7 bases at J; junction bases unmatched: 0. CDR3 length: 13 residues. Germline V gene lookup returns CDR1 SGHDN and CDR2 FVKESK. The CDR3 DNA reads as TGTGCCAGCAGCCAAGGGACAGGGAATGAGCAGTTCTTC. This translates into CASSQGTGNEQFF.

This clone was seen only once. The chain uses TRBV2 and TRBJ2-7, with a possible D match to TRBD1 (6 bases). The CDR3 covers 13 residues. V gave up 5 bases and J gave up 2 bases, with 10 bases separating them. Germline loops: CDR1 SNHLY, CDR2 FYNNEI. CDR3 DNA sequence: TGTGCCAGCAGTAGGGACACGACCTACGAGCAGTACTTC. Encoded protein: CASSRDTTYEQYF.

The V gene is TRBV6-2 or TRBV6-3, the J gene TRBJ2-5, with TRBD1 identical over 10 bases. J gave up 5 bases and V 5 bases, and 8 bases lay outside the gene matches. The CDR3 has 15 amino acids. Germline CDR1 MNHEY, CDR2 SVGEGT. Here the CDR3 DNA reads TGTGCCAGCAGTAAGCAGACAGGGGGCGGGGAGACCCAGTACTTC. Translation: CASSKQTGGGETQYF.

The rearrangement joins TRBV7-8 to TRBJ2-3, with 10 bases identical to TRBD2. V shed 1 base, J shed 3 bases, and the junction held 7 bases outside the gene matches. The germline gives CDR1 SGHVS, CDR2 FQNEAQ. The CDR3 extends over 17 amino acids. The CDR3: CASSLELLAGVTDTQYF. The CDR3 DNA is TGTGCCAGCAGCTTAGAACTTCTAGCGGGGGTTACAGATACGCAGTATTTT.

The chain uses TRBV5-4 and TRBJ2-7; 11 bases line up with TRBD1. Unmatched junction bases numbered 9, after V lost 1 base and J lost 6 bases. Germline V CDR1 and CDR2: SGHNT, YYREEE (reference sequence). The length of the CDR3 is 16 residues. The CDR3 region is CASSLPGQGAFGEQYF. CDR3 sequence (DNA): TGTGCCAGCAGCTTGCCCGGACAGGGGGCATTCGGCGAGCAGTACTTC.

The chain combines TRBV2 with TRBJ2-3, with TRBD2 matching 12 bases. With 5 bases clipped from V and 10 bases from J, the junction kept 10 bases outside the gene matches. The CDR3 covers 15 residues. Germline V lookup: CDR1 SNHLY, CDR2 FYNNEI. The CDR3 coding sequence is TGTGCCAGCAGTCTGACTAGCGGGGGCAGCTCTGCGCAGTATTTT. Protein: CASSLTSGGSSAQYF.

This clone was picked up a small number of times. V and J are TRBV15 and TRBJ1-3, with D perhaps matching TRBD1 (5 bases). The CDR3 spans 16 residues. Trimming stripped 6 bases from V and 5 bases from J, with 20 bases between. Looked up from germline, CDR1 is LNHNV and CDR2 is YYDKDF (reference sequence). CDR3 coding DNA: TGTGCCACCAGGATGGACCTGGGACTGGCAAGAAACACCATATATTTT. Translating gives CATRMDLGLARNTIYF.

This CDR3 is CASSLRGEVNEQFF. CDR3 coding DNA: TGTGCCAGCAGCTTAAGAGGGGAGGTCAATGAGCAGTTCTTC. The chain carries TRBV7-3 and TRBJ2-1, with D possibly matching TRBD2 (6 bases). The germline V gene has CDR1 SGHTA and CDR2 FQGTGA. V was clipped by 1 base and J by 6 bases, with 10 bases between them. The CDR3 runs to 14 residues. Full variable domain (rest looked up from reference TRBV7-3 and TRBJ2-1): GAGVSQTPSNKVTEKGKYVELRCDPISGHTALYWYRQSLGQGPEFLIYFQGTGAADDSGLPNDRFFAVRPEGSVSTLKIQRTERGDSAVYLCASSLRGEVNEQFFGPGTRLTVL.